The sequence of this T cell receptor beta chain was determined in a study of T cells after yellow fever vaccination. This clonotype was found many times. TCRdb redid the calling of the 5' RACE reads with MiXCR, one entry per CDR3 protein. The sample holds 250,000 or so distinct CDR3 sequences; more than 3.5% are singletons and the top ten take about a fifth. Material: PBMCs, obtained 15 days after the yellow fever booster vaccination. The sequence was obtained from a man aged 18 to 30 who received the YFV17D yellow fever vaccine.

CDR3 region: CSARGAPTVISSYNEQFF. CDR3 nucleotide sequence: TGCAGTGCTAGAGGAGCCCCCACAGTTATAAGCTCCTACAATGAGCAGTTCTTC. The rearrangement links TRBV20-1 to TRBJ2-1; no firm D call. This CDR3 has 18 amino acids. Germline V gene data show CDR1 as DFQATT and CDR2 as SNEGSKA (reference sequence). V lost 1 base and J 0 bases, leaving 19 bases between the germline ends.